What follows are 22 T cell receptor beta chains derived from one specimen sequenced in a study of T cell changes during pregnancy in multiple sclerosis. This table comes from immunoSEQ multiplex PCR, and its TCRdb copy is limited to in-frame clones, with some not included. The table lists roughly 110,000 clones, about 89% of them singletons. The sample here was peripheral blood, taken before pregnancy. The receptors were sampled from a female donor with multiple sclerosis, enrolled in a pregnancy study.

The chain couples TRBV4-3 to TRBJ2-2, with 8 positions matching TRBD1. From germline, CDR1 is LGHNA and CDR2 YSLEER. The CDR3 extends over 14 amino acids. V gave up 8 bases and J gave up 5 bases; unmatched junction bases: 7. CDR3 loop: CASLDRVATGELFF. Here the CDR3 DNA reads TGCGCCAGCCTGGACAGGGTTGCAACCGGGGAGCTGTTTTTT.

A single count supports this clone. The genes are TRBV10-3 and TRBJ2-1; perhaps TRBD1 as D (5 bases). There are 13 residues in the CDR3. Trimming pared 7 bases from V and 5 bases from J, leaving 12 bases between. CDR1 is ENHRY, CDR2 SYGVKD, per germline. In DNA form, the CDR3 reads TGTGCCATCACAGGGATTGTTAACAATGAGCAGTTCTTC. Its translation is CAITGIVNNEQFF.

The rearrangement uses TRBV7-9 and TRBJ2-6; possible D gene TRBD2, 6 bases. The V gene lost 8 bases and the J gene lost 0 bases, with 11 bases spanning the gap. Germline assignment: CDR1 SEHNR and CDR2 FQNEAQ (reference sequence). The CDR3 runs 15 residues. CDR3 coding DNA: TGTGCCAGCTACTTCGGGGGCTCTGGGGCCAACGTCCTGACTTTC. Its protein is CASYFGGSGANVLTF.

The chain couples TRBV30 to TRBJ2-1; TRBD2 aligns across 14 bases. V shed 2 bases, J shed 10 bases, and the junction held 7 bases outside the gene matches. The germline V gene has CDR1 GTSNPN and CDR2 SVGIG (reference sequence). The CDR3 sequence is 15 residues long. CDR3 bases: TGTGCCTGGAGTTCCGGGACTAGCGGGGGCAAGGAGCAGTTCTTC. As protein: CAWSSGTSGGKEQFF.

This chain connects TRBV14 to TRBJ1-4; 8 bases map to TRBD1. The germline CDR1 and CDR2 sequences are SGHDN and FVKESK. The CDR3 is made up of 19 amino acids. Losses at the gene ends were 4 bases for V and 6 bases for J; bases not matched to a gene: 19. The CDR3 sequence: CASSPRRSTRGRGHEKLFF. CDR3 in DNA: TGTGCCAGCAGCCCGAGGAGGTCGACCAGGGGGCGAGGACATGAAAAACTGTTTTTT.

The chain couples TRBV7-2 to TRBJ2-7; 15 bases map to TRBD2. Germline V gene lookup returns CDR1 SGHTA and CDR2 FQGNSA. V gave up 5 bases and J gave up 4 bases; unmatched junction bases: 15. This CDR3 has 19 residues. DNA for the CDR3: TGTGCCAGCAGCCCACACTCTTCCGGGACTAGCGGGAGGAGGTACGAGCAGTACTTC. Amino acid sequence: CASSPHSSGTSGRRYEQYF.

The chain is built from TRBV6-5 and TRBJ1-6; TRBD1 aligns across 7 bases. Unmatched junction bases numbered 3, after V lost 2 bases and J lost 5 bases. The CDR3 spans 15 residues. Germline V gene lookup returns CDR1 MNHEY and CDR2 SVGAGI. The CDR3 nucleotides read TGTGCCAGCAGTTACACGGGACAGAATAATTCACCCCTCCACTTT. The encoded protein is CASSYTGQNNSPLHF.

This clone was detected a few times. The rearrangement uses TRBV6-1 and TRBJ2-7, with 9 bases aligning to TRBD1. Germline CDR1 MNHNS, CDR2 SASEGT. The CDR3 loop spans 15 amino acids. Trimming cost V 4 bases and J 1 base; bases outside gene matches: 5. For the CDR3, the DNA is TGTGCCAGCAGTGTAATACAGGGGGCATCCTACGAGCAGTACTTC. Its protein product is CASSVIQGASYEQYF.

The chain uses TRBV29-1 and TRBJ2-5; 15 bases agree with TRBD2. This CDR3 is 15 amino acids long. Germline CDR1 and CDR2: SQVTM and ANQGSEA. Trimming cost V 6 bases and J 4 bases; bases outside gene matches: 6. This CDR3 reads CSVAGLAGGRETQYF. As DNA, the CDR3 is TGCAGCGTCGCCGGACTAGCGGGAGGGCGAGAGACCCAGTACTTC.

A single count supports this clone. V is TRBV10-1 and J is TRBJ1-5; D is uncertain. V lost 3 bases and J lost 1, with 10 bases in between. The CDR3 totals 15 residues. CDR1 WNHNN and CDR2 SYGVQD come from the germline V gene (reference sequence). CDR3 DNA: TGCGCCAGCAGTGATAGGCGGTCGAGCAATCAGCCCCAGCATTTT. Translated, it gives CASSDRRSSNQPQHF.

The rearrangement uses TRBV29-1 and TRBJ2-7; 12 nucleotides line up with TRBD2. Germline CDR1 is SQVTM and CDR2 is ANQGSEA. V shed 7 bases and J 8 bases; nucleotides not matched to a gene: 12. The CDR3 spans 14 residues. CDR3 sequence: CSAGTGTSGYKQYF. CDR3 DNA sequence: TGCAGCGCCGGGACCGGGACTAGCGGGTACAAGCAGTACTTC.

V is TRBV5-1 and J is TRBJ2-4; possible D gene TRBD2, 5 bases. Trimming took off 0 bases at V and 12 bases at J, with 13 bases between the two ends. This CDR3 comprises 13 residues. Germline V CDR1 and CDR2: SGHRS, YFSETQ. CDR3 in amino acids: CASSLDQKRSQYF. The CDR3, as DNA: TGCGCCAGCAGCTTGGATCAAAAGCGGTCTCAGTACTTC.

The rearrangement links TRBV19 to TRBJ2-1, with D possibly being TRBD2 (5 bases). V lost 7 bases and J 6 bases, leaving 13 bases between the germline ends. There are 13 residues in the CDR3. The germline V gene encodes CDR1 LNHDA and CDR2 SQIVND (reference sequence). The CDR3 nucleotides are TGTGCCAGTACGATAGTCGGGGTCAATGAGCAGTTCTTC. Translating it yields CASTIVGVNEQFF.

The chain carries TRBV9 and TRBJ1-3; no clear D gene. Germline-derived CDR1 and CDR2 are SGDLS and YYNGEE. The length of the CDR3 is 17 residues. Trimming removed 0 bases at V and 0 bases at J, with 13 bases between. This CDR3 is CASSVAAGQISGNTIYF. The CDR3 DNA is TGTGCCAGCAGCGTAGCGGCTGGGCAGATCTCTGGAAACACCATATATTTT. The full variable domain, with the rest looked up from reference TRBV9 and TRBJ1-3, is DSGVTQTPKHLITATGQRVTLRCSPRSGDLSVYWYQQSLDQGLQFLIQYYNGEERAKGNILERFSAQQFPDLHSELNLSSLELGDSALYFCASSVAAGQISGNTIYFGEGSWLTVV.

The chain links TRBV13 to TRBJ2-1; TRBD2 matches 7 bases. This CDR3 is 15 amino acids long. Germline V gene lookup returns CDR1 PRHDT and CDR2 FYEKMQ (reference sequence). The V segment lost 5 bases and the J segment 7 bases; nucleotides outside the gene matches: 11. This CDR3 reads CASSAPTSSENEQFF. DNA for the CDR3: TGTGCCAGCAGCGCCCCGACTAGCTCAGAGAATGAGCAGTTCTTC.

This chain uses TRBV4-3 with TRBJ2-5, with D perhaps matching TRBD1 (5 bases). Per germline, CDR1 LGHNA and CDR2 YSLEER. Trimming took 0 bases from V and 4 from J, leaving 12 bases between them. CDR3 size: 15 residues. The CDR3 DNA sequence: TGCGCCAGCAGCCAAGATCGTAAGGGGTTAGAGACCCAGTACTTC. Encoded protein: CASSQDRKGLETQYF.

The chain joins TRBV27 to TRBJ2-7; 7 bases line up with TRBD2. CDR1 MNHEY and CDR2 SMNVEV come from the germline V gene (reference sequence). The CDR3 runs to 15 residues. Trimming took 5 bases from V and 6 from J; bases not matched to a gene: 13. CDR3 nucleotide sequence: TGTGCCAGCAGTCGGGATACGCTAGCGGCCGGCGAGCAGTACTTC. This codes for CASSRDTLAAGEQYF.

The rearrangement joins TRBV5-1 to TRBJ2-2; 11 bases are shared with TRBD2. The length of the CDR3 is 16 residues. Trimming cost V 2 bases and J 2 bases; bases outside gene matches: 2. From germline, CDR1 is SGHRS and CDR2 YFSETQ. The CDR3 sequence is CASSLLAGANTGELFF. The CDR3 DNA follows: TGCGCCAGCAGCTTACTAGCGGGGGCTAACACCGGGGAGCTGTTTTTT.

The rearrangement uses TRBV29-1 and TRBJ1-1; no definite D call. Germline loops: CDR1 SQVTM, CDR2 ANQGSEA. Trimming shortened V by 2 bases and J by 5 bases, and 9 bases separated the two germline ends. This CDR3 spans 12 amino acids. The CDR3: CSVERGGTEAFF. In nucleotides, the CDR3 is TGCAGCGTTGAACGGGGAGGGACTGAAGCTTTCTTT.

The CDR3 region is CASSLSQGAPLHF. DNA for the CDR3: TGTGCCAGCAGCTTATCGCAGGGGGCACCCCTCCACTTT. J is TRBJ1-6 and V is TRBV5-4; 7 bases align to TRBD1. CDR1 and CDR2 (germline): SGHNT, YYREEE (reference sequence). After removal of 2 bases from V and 11 bases from J, the junction contained 4 bases not matched to a gene. This CDR3 is built from 13 residues.

The genes are TRBV28 and TRBJ1-2; the match to TRBD1 covers 9 bases. The CDR3 is 13 amino acids. J gave up 8 bases and V 5 bases, and 6 bases lay outside the gene matches. Germline V gene sequence: CDR1 MDHEN, CDR2 SYDVKM. CDR3 sequence: CASSGDRVWGYTF. CDR3 sequence (DNA): TGTGCCAGCAGTGGGGACAGGGTCTGGGGCTACACCTTC.

This sequence joins TRBV6-4 and TRBJ2-3; the D gene is possibly TRBD2 (7 bases). Trimming removed 0 bases from V and 4 bases from J, with 11 bases in between. CDR3 length equals 15 residues. Looked up from germline, CDR1 is MRHNA and CDR2 is SNTAGT. In DNA form, the CDR3 reads TGTGCCAGCAGTGACTCCGGGGAGGGGGCAGATACGCAGTATTTT. It specifies CASSDSGEGADTQYF.